This record looks at one T cell receptor beta chain sequence and its context. Its target is unknown. The record originates from a study of CXCR4 blockade with PD-1 therapy in pancreatic cancer. Study conclusions and caveats: More frequent amino acid clones had more nucleotide rearrangements, suggesting convergent selection. Survival did not correlate with tumor clonality, which averaged around 0.13 versus 0.046.

Sequencing used immunoSEQ multiplex PCR; TCRdb keeps in-frame clones, though not all of them. The data hold 5,600 or so clones, with nearly 50% observed a single time. This clonotype originated in a human donor with pancreatic ductal adenocarcinoma. The sequencing input was tumor tissue.

CDR3 DNA: TGTGCCAGTAGTATCCCTAAGACAGGAGGAGGGCCCCAGCATTTT. Amino acids: CASSIPKTGGGPQHF. This chain links TRBV19 with TRBJ1-5, with D perhaps matching TRBD1 (6 bases). The length of the CDR3 is 15 residues. Trimming shortened V by 3 bases and J by 9 bases, and 18 bases separated the two germline ends. Looked up from germline, CDR1 is LNHDA and CDR2 is SQIVND (reference sequence).